This T cell receptor beta chain was found in a study of cytomegalovirus exposure and HLA in healthy donors (dated by TCRdb to between 2016 and 2019). Notes on the research overall: An earlier analysis of approximately 550 of the donors reported approximately 300 Gb of sequence data and more than 90 million unique TCR beta sequences from about 180 million T cells. Approximately 310 gigabases of sequencing data and approximately 84 million unique TCR sequences were included in an early release covering roughly 700 HLA-typed donors. Of the roughly 390 genotyped donors, more than 75% were placed in the genetic ancestry cluster associated with self-reported Caucasian donors. The study aimed to test whether cataloging public T cell receptors could reveal signatures of past pathogen exposure. The study used immunosequencing to profile the T cell repertoires of approximately 650 subjects and linked those repertoires to cytomegalovirus serostatus. A separate validation cohort of over 95 different subjects was used in addition to the roughly 720-subject first cohort. The study combined high-throughput TCR immunosequencing, statistical association of individual TCRs with disease status, and machine learning to predict cytomegalovirus infection status. In a later analysis, previously published TCR beta repertoires from 670 or so donors were re-analyzed and high-resolution HLA genotyping was added so that TCR occurrence patterns could be studied. Rather than using new phenotypic data, the later analysis identified candidate immune exposures from TCR beta sequences and from how often those sequences occurred across donors. An earlier analysis of fewer than 700 of the donors applied high-throughput TCR beta sequencing to assess whether each TCR beta V gene segment acted as functional or pseudogenic. Donor age, sex, ethnicity and CMV serostatus were compiled together with the repertoire data. Genome-wide SNP genotypes for about 65% of the 666 donors were used in a later genetic analysis, which treated that subset as a discovery cohort. Every repertoire in the discovery cohort had been generated on one and the same sequencing platform. Both class I and class II loci were covered by HLA typing, at four-digit resolution. The number of donors typed differed by locus, with about 629-630 for A, B, C, DRB1 and DQB1, 522 for DQA1, 600 to 610 for DPA1, and roughly 450 for DPB1. Because of strong linkage in the cohort, roughly five DR-DQ haplotypes were treated as single units for association and clustering. Among 350 to 400 genotyped donors of the cohort, an average of about 240,000 unique TCR beta nucleotide sequences were sequenced per donor, about a sixth of them non-productive.

The cohort comprised several hundred healthy bone marrow donors. At the time of sampling, all cohort members were nominally healthy, though unrecorded immune exposures were likely present. The donor tested CMV seronegative, placing the donor among the 350 or so seronegative members of the cohort. A peripheral blood sample was collected from each donor, and TCR beta sequencing was performed on peripheral blood mononuclear cells. Genomic DNA was extracted from the blood cell samples with the Qiagen DNeasy Blood Extraction Kit. Libraries came from the immunoSEQ multiplex PCR assay. For the multiplex PCR, a mixture combining 60 forward primers for TCR Vbeta segments and 13 reverse primers for TCR Jbeta segments was used. The CDR3 region of rearranged TCR beta genes was amplified from genomic DNA with a multiplex PCR assay. Amplified TCR beta libraries were sequenced as 87-base-pair reads on the Illumina HiSeq System. As for how the authors treated the data: Across the 600 to 700 repertoires, a later analysis counted 75 million to 90 million unique TCR beta chains, about 10 million of which were shared by at least two donors. Raw reads were error-corrected and collapsed into unique sequences by a nearest-neighbor algorithm in which closely related sequences were merged to remove PCR and sequencing errors. To assign V, D and J gene segments, CDR3 sequences were aligned to IMGT reference sequences. Each retained sequence needed at least a six-nucleotide match to both a V gene segment and a J gene segment. Rearrangements were called productive when the CDR3 lacked stop codons and stayed in frame with V and J; all others were non-productive. CDR3 was defined by IMGT convention, running from the second conserved V-encoded cysteine to the conserved J-encoded phenylalanine. The earlier analysis of fewer than 700 of the donors excluded sequences that lacked an unambiguous match to a single V gene segment. An earlier analysis of just under 600 of the donors called V segments functional above 56.7% productive rearrangements and segregating when the between-donor standard deviation exceeded 5%. A statistical classification framework was built to diagnose cytomegalovirus status from the catalog of TCR beta chain sequences. V and J gene assignment, in a later analysis, came from comparing TCR nucleotide sequences with IMGT/GENE-DB human TR gene sequences. Using the TCRdist pipeline, a later analysis assigned CDR3 sequences along with most-parsimonious VDJ recombination scenarios. In a later analysis, each TCR beta chain was defined by its CDR3 amino acid sequence together with its V-gene family, and reads without a unique V-gene family were excluded. As a way to deal with suspected cross-contamination and a sequencing artifact, a later analysis dropped hundreds of nucleotide sequences that were highly shared and had low generation probability. A later analysis calculated a clonal expansion index for each public chain from normalized within-repertoire ranks of inferred template counts. In a later analysis, generation probabilities were computed with a VDJ recombination model fitted to out-of-frame rearrangements, and the resulting probabilities were checked against IGoR. A later analysis scored TCR-TCR, TCR-HLA and TCR-CMV co-occurrence with hypergeometric tests, applying a repertoire-size bias correction to TCR pairs. In a later analysis, false discovery rates were estimated by permuting HLA or CMV assignments 20 times. A later analysis grouped co-occurring TCRs with DBSCAN, adding TCRdist sequence similarity when clustering within HLA-allele-positive subsets. Repertoires with fewer than 30,000 or more than 120,000 public chains, plus five repertoires with anomalous nucleotide sharing, were excluded from co-occurrence clustering. Sourced from immuneACCESS, this table was stored by TCRdb with only in-frame sequences that have V and J called. A share of the clones is absent; for the studies checked, an unresolved V gene accounts for under half, and the remainder has no known explanation. The V and J calls and the clone size are those of that table, but D and trimming were determined from the DNA. Here the sample has over 150,000 clones; about 83% occur a single time. The ten largest clonotypes hold around 0.85% of the sample.

The germline V gene gives CDR1 as SQVTM and CDR2 as ANQGSEA. The CDR3 has 17 amino acids, counting the end cysteine and phenylalanine. CDR3 DNA is the only sequence kept; it has 51 bases, read in frame from the first base. The junction shows trimming of 4 bases on V and 0 bases on J, and the gene matches do not reach 12 bases of it. To note about this clone: The antigen this receptor binds is unknown. No quality values exist for individual bases; no much larger clone is one base distant.

General study outcomes and caveats: In an earlier analysis of some 500 of the donors, most TCR beta V segments appeared in productive rearrangements about 90% or about 30% of the time, broadly matching IMGT annotations. A later genetic analysis associated a missense DCLRE1C variant with V-gene and J-gene trimming of TCR beta chains, and an independent cohort replicated the association. A later analysis reported that several top co-occurrence clusters appeared linked to parvovirus B19, influenza, CMV and Epstein-Barr virus. It was suggested by the authors that the approach could potentially be generalized to other disease states and immunological phenotypes. HLA typing was unavailable for some donors at each locus, so association tests used only the typed subset. In the study, 164 TCR beta chains were listed as associated with cytomegalovirus. The sequencing pipeline was judged likely to have produced a cluster of highly shared sequence variants as a technical artifact. A further reported finding was that TCR beta sequences accurately predicted the HLA-A and HLA-B alleles for most subjects in the first cohort. Assigning TCR associations to individual alleles was difficult when HLA alleles, especially DR and DQ, strongly co-occurred. Most TCR sequences were observed very rarely across donors, whereas some public TCRs were present in many individuals. CMV serostatus was the only immune exposure information available for the cohort. Correlated functional status among segregating V segments might reflect linkage disequilibrium, but an unknown experimental factor could not be ruled out. The presence/absence analyses assumed that sequencing depth was roughly uniform across donors, and that assumption may not be true. According to a later analysis, most CMV-associated TCR beta chains appeared to be HLA-restricted, and the HLA associations seemed to be driven largely by CMV exposure. According to a later analysis, TCR association rates differed among HLA loci, with DRB1 alleles showing the most associated TCRs and HLA-C alleles showing the fewest. Specific HLA alleles were associated with roughly 17,000 TCR beta sequences at a false discovery rate of 0.05 in a later analysis. In a later genetic analysis, fewer N-insertions in productive TCRs were reported among donors in an Asian-associated ancestry cluster than the approximately 670-donor mean. In vitro tests confirmed that a few of the cytomegalovirus-associated TCR beta chains recognize cytomegalovirus antigens. The classifier was reported to diagnose cytomegalovirus status with high specificity and sensitivity in both the original and validation cohorts. The 87-base-pair reads could not distinguish some IMGT-functional V segments, including TRBV6-2 and TRBV6-3, so those segments were excluded. Because counts were too low, about 17 rarely observed V segments, including chromosome 9 orphons, were excluded from the earlier analysis of some 590 of the donors. This cohort had only TCR beta chains sequenced, and the lack of alpha or paired-chain data limited which features could be detected. In a later analysis, HLA-associated TCR beta chains were found to be more clonally expanded and to have lower generation probabilities than equally common non-associated chains.

This TCR derives from a woman in her twenties or thirties in good health and CMV-seronegative. The material sequenced was PBMCs. Recombination joined TRBV29-1 with TRBJ1-2; 9 middle bases align to TRBD1. The CDR3 corresponds to CSVAQRTGDQANYGYTF. DNA sequence: TGCAGCGTTGCCCAGAGGACAGGGGACCAAGCTAACTATGGCTACACCTTC.